This T cell receptor beta chain was observed in a study of blood T cell repertoires in COVID-19. Turning to the study itself: From the United States, Italy and Spain came samples of acute and convalescent COVID-19.

V was pared by 4 bases and J by 4 bases, with 15 bases between. The CDR3 extends over 15 amino acids. Germline-derived CDR1 and CDR2 are SGHTA and FQGTGA. The assay was immunoSEQ multiplex PCR, and TCRdb's table has in-frame clones only and misses some. Among around 97,000 clones listed, approximately 82% were seen once. This sequence joins TRBV7-3 and TRBJ2-3, with D perhaps matching TRBD1 (5 bases). Sequenced sample: peripheral blood. This TCR derives from a man aged 70-80 years with acute or convalescent COVID-19. Here the CDR3 DNA reads TGTGCCAGCAGCTCAAAAGCAGGGCTGTCAGATACGCAGTATTTT. Translated, it gives CASSSKAGLSDTQYF. Full variable domain (missing parts from reference TRBV7-3 and TRBJ2-3): GAGVSQTPSNKVTEKGKYVELRCDPISGHTALYWYRQSLGQGPEFLIYFQGTGAADDSGLPNDRFFAVRPEGSVSTLKIQRTERGDSAVYLCASSSKAGLSDTQYFGPGTRLTVL.